This TCR beta chain was captured by sequencing in a study of CXCR3-negative and CXCR3-positive naive CD8 T cells. General study results and limits: Sequencing showed both naive subsets with comparably high diversity, and memory CD8+ cells much lower. Naive cells that were CXCR3-positive had more hydrophobic TRB CDR3s (compared with CXCR3-negative naive cells). Memory cells showed distinct TRBV-TRBJ patterns, while the two naive subsets matched.

The CDR3 has 13 residues. The germline gives CDR1 DFQATT, CDR2 SNEGSKA (reference sequence). On this clonotype: Its specificity is not known.

UMI-labeled TRB cDNA libraries were prepared by 5' RACE. TCRdb re-called the 5' RACE reads; every CDR3 protein appears as one record, without DNA. This listing includes 50,000 to 65,000 distinct CDR3 sequences. The chain links TRBV20-1 to TRBJ2-1; TCRdb gives TRBD1 as the D gene, but with no DNA this cannot be confirmed. The clonotype originates from a human donor in good health. Some clones in this sample may be carry-over from other donors' samples. The sample taken for sequencing was naive CXCR3+ CD8+ T cells from blood. As to subset: CD45RO-CCR7+CD27+CD95- naive CD8+ T cells expressing CXCR3 (TNR3+). CDR3 loop: CSARLGPYNEQFF.